The 18 T cell receptor beta chains presented below share a single source sample, sequenced in a study of cytomegalovirus exposure and HLA in healthy donors (dated 2017 in TCRdb). Library construction relied on the immunoSEQ multiplex PCR assay. A mixture of 60 forward primers for TCR Vbeta segments and 13 reverse primers for TCR Jbeta segments was used in the multiplex PCR. The source is immuneACCESS, and TCRdb retained only in-frame sequences with V and J called. Part of the clones is not carried over; for the studies checked, unresolved V genes explain less than half of this, and the remainder is unexplained. This sample holds fewer than 110,000 clones; over 80% were observed only once. Of the sample, less than 3.5% is held by the ten largest clones. Sequenced input: PBMCs. The receptor source for this set is a man aged 30-40 years in good health and CMV-seropositive.

The chain employs TRBV4-1 and TRBJ2-5; the match to TRBD1 covers 8 bases. The tail of the sequence fits TRBJ2-7 better, so the J call may be wrong. The CDR3 length is 14 residues. Germline V gene lookup returns CDR1 MGHRA and CDR2 YSYEKL. This CDR3 is CASSLRTGQYEQYF. In DNA, the CDR3 is TGCGCCAGCAGCCTCAGGACAGGGCAATACGAGCAGTACTTC.

The chain uses TRBV18 and TRBJ2-7; the match to TRBD1 covers 10 bases. There are 14 residues in the CDR3. Losses at the gene ends were 8 bases for V and 5 bases for J; bases not matched to a gene: 9. Germline V CDR1 and CDR2: KGHSH, LQKENI. In nucleotides, the CDR3 is TGTGCCAGCGGACGGACAGGGGGGGTGAACGAGCAGTACTTC. This translates into CASGRTGGVNEQYF. The full variable domain, in which reference TRBV18 and TRBJ2-7 provide the parts outside the CDR3, is NAGVMQNPRHLVRRRGQEARLRCSPMKGHSHVYWYRQLPEEGLKFMVYLQKENIIDESGMPKERFSAEFPKEGPSILRIQQVVRGDSAAYFCASGRTGGVNEQYFGPGTRLTVT.

The J gene is TRBJ1-5, the V gene TRBV19; a possible D gene is TRBD1 (6 bases). This CDR3 comprises 15 residues. Trimming stripped 1 base from V and 3 bases from J, with 10 bases between. Germline-derived CDR1 and CDR2 are LNHDA and SQIVND (reference sequence). CDR3 coding DNA: TGTGCCAGTAGTATAGGGGGGCAGGTCAATCAGCCCCAGCATTTT. This translates into CASSIGGQVNQPQHF.

This clone was detected only once. The chain has TRBV19 and TRBJ2-2; 9 bases map to TRBD2. Looked up from germline, CDR1 is LNHDA and CDR2 is SQIVND (reference sequence). V was clipped by 9 bases and J by 0 bases; unmatched bases: 2. CDR3 length: 14 residues. The CDR3 loop is CASLAGPNTGELFF. The CDR3 coding sequence is TGTGCCAGCCTAGCGGGGCCGAACACCGGGGAGCTGTTTTTT. The full variable domain, its missing parts supplied by reference TRBV19 and TRBJ2-2, is DGGITQSPKYLFRKEGQNVTLSCEQNLNHDAMYWYRQDPGQGLRLIYYSQIVNDFQKGDIAEGYSVSREKKESFPLTVTSAQKNPTAFYLCASLAGPNTGELFFGEGSRLTVL.

V and J are TRBV27 and TRBJ1-2, with TRBD1 matching 10 bases. V lost 2 bases and J lost 2; bases outside the gene matches: 2. CDR1 is MNHEY, CDR2 SMNVEV, per germline (reference sequence). The CDR3 covers 15 residues. Here the CDR3 reads CASSLMGQGNYGYTF. In nucleotides, the CDR3 is TGTGCCAGCAGTTTAATGGGACAGGGGAACTATGGCTACACCTTC.

The rearrangement uses TRBV5-5 and TRBJ1-1, with TRBD1 as a possible D gene (6 bases). The CDR3 is 15 residues long. Trimming removed 4 bases at V and 0 bases at J, with 13 bases between. Germline values: CDR1 SGHKS, CDR2 YYEKEE (reference sequence). The CDR3 loop reads CASSRFDRMNTEAFF. Here the CDR3 DNA reads TGTGCCAGCAGCCGCTTCGACAGGATGAACACTGAAGCTTTCTTT.

The rearrangement joins TRBV2 to TRBJ2-1, with 15 nucleotides matching TRBD2. Germline trimming cut 8 bases from V and 8 bases from J; bases unmatched to any gene: 7. The CDR3 sequence is 15 residues long. Germline V gene lookup returns CDR1 SNHLY and CDR2 FYNNEI. The CDR3 nucleotides are TGTGCCAGCCGTTGGACTAGCGGGGGGGCGTATGAGCAGTTCTTC. Its protein is CASRWTSGGAYEQFF.

The chain links TRBV6-4 to TRBJ2-3, with D maybe TRBD1 (6 bases). Germline V gives CDR1 MRHNA, CDR2 SNTAGT. The CDR3 contains 14 residues. V lost 4 bases to trimming and J lost 4 bases, with 12 bases between them. CDR3 loop: CASSASGDADTQYF. The DNA of the CDR3 is TGTGCCAGCAGTGCCTCAGGGGATGCAGATACGCAGTATTTT.

The chain employs TRBV4-1 and TRBJ2-1; 7 bases match TRBD1. CDR1 is MGHRA, CDR2 YSYEKL, per germline. V lost 4 bases to trimming and J lost 8 bases; unmatched junction nucleotides: 14. The CDR3 sequence is 16 residues long. CDR3 sequence (DNA): TGCGCCAGCAGCCGAACAAATCCGGGACAGTTGCATGAGCAGTTCTTC. Amino acid sequence: CASSRTNPGQLHEQFF.

In its sample, this clone was seen once. The chain has TRBV12-5 and TRBJ1-3, with a tentative D call TRBD1 (5 bases). Germline loops: CDR1 LGHNT, CDR2 FRNRAP. The CDR3 contains 13 residues. Deletions cut 6 bases from V and 4 bases from J, with 10 bases between. The DNA for the CDR3 is TGTGCTAGTGGCAGGGATGACGGAAACACCATATATTTT. This encodes CASGRDDGNTIYF.

The CDR3 is CASSIQGQGYTF. The CDR3 DNA is TGTGCCAGTAGTATTCAGGGGCAGGGCTACACCTTC. The rearrangement links TRBV19 to TRBJ1-2; D may be TRBD1 (6 bases). The ends were cut back, 3 bases at V and 8 bases at J, with 10 bases in the middle. Germline CDR1 reads LNHDA; CDR2 reads SQIVND (reference sequence). The CDR3 extends over 12 amino acids.

The chain combines TRBV5-1 with TRBJ2-1, with D possibly being TRBD1 (6 bases). This CDR3 contains 15 residues. The germline V gene encodes CDR1 SGHRS and CDR2 YFSETQ. V was trimmed by 0 bases and J by 7 bases, leaving 14 bases between them. The CDR3 spells CASSLEGRGTNEQFF. Here the CDR3 DNA reads TGCGCCAGCAGCTTGGAGGGCAGGGGTACAAATGAGCAGTTCTTC.

The chain has TRBV6-1 and TRBJ1-2; no reliable D call. Germline loops: CDR1 MNHNS, CDR2 SASEGT. CDR3 length: 14 amino acids. The V and J ends lost 4 bases and 7 bases respectively, with 16 bases between them. The CDR3 here is CASSGASRLAGYTF. CDR3 sequence (DNA): TGTGCCAGCAGTGGGGCCTCTCGGTTGGCTGGCTACACCTTC.

The V gene is TRBV5-6, the J gene TRBJ2-7; TRBD1 matches 10 bases. The trim removed 0 bases at V and 0 bases at J, leaving 3 bases unmatched. The CDR3 consists of 16 residues. Germline CDR1 is SGHDT and CDR2 is YYEEEE. This chain's CDR3 is CASSLEGQGSSYEQYF. CDR3 DNA: TGTGCCAGCAGCTTGGAGGGACAGGGGAGCTCCTACGAGCAGTACTTC.

The V call is TRBV7-6, the J call TRBJ1-1, with 9 bases identical to TRBD1. The CDR3 loop spans 13 amino acids. CDR1 is SGHVS, CDR2 FNYEAQ, per germline. The trim removed 5 bases at V and 10 bases at J, leaving 8 bases unmatched. The CDR3 DNA is TGTGCCAGCAGCCTCGAGGGACAGGGTAGAGCTTTCTTT. The encoded protein is CASSLEGQGRAFF.

This clone was found once. The chain has TRBV10-3 and TRBJ2-2; unclear D gene. Per the germline V gene, CDR1 is ENHRY and CDR2 is SYGVKD. This CDR3 has 16 residues. V shed 3 bases and J shed 2 bases, with 13 bases lying between them. CDR3 sequence reads: CAISEVRLNNTGELFF. CDR3 in DNA: TGTGCCATCAGTGAAGTACGCCTAAACAACACCGGGGAGCTGTTTTTT.

J is TRBJ2-1 and V is TRBV9, with a possible D match to TRBD2 (6 bases). CDR1 SGDLS and CDR2 YYNGEE come from the germline V gene. The CDR3 contains 12 residues. The germline V and J ends were trimmed by 0 bases and 9 bases, with 7 bases remaining between them. DNA for the CDR3: TGTGCCAGCAGCGTAGTGGGGGGTGAGCAGTTCTTC. It is translated as CASSVVGGEQFF.

The chain combines TRBV9 with TRBJ2-2; possible D gene TRBD1, 5 bases. V was cut by 0 bases and J by 0 bases, with 6 bases left in between. CDR1 and CDR2 from the germline V gene are SGDLS and YYNGEE. CDR3 length: 15 amino acids. The CDR3 DNA reads TGTGCCAGCAGCGTAGGGGGCACGAACACCGGGGAGCTGTTTTTT. Its protein product is CASSVGGTNTGELFF. The full variable domain, rest sourced from reference TRBV9 and TRBJ2-2, is DSGVTQTPKHLITATGQRVTLRCSPRSGDLSVYWYQQSLDQGLQFLIQYYNGEERAKGNILERFSAQQFPDLHSELNLSSLELGDSALYFCASSVGGTNTGELFFGEGSRLTVL.